Following are 3 T cell receptor beta chains from one sample sequenced in a study of cytomegalovirus exposure and HLA in healthy donors (dated by TCRdb to about 2017). Libraries were built with the immunoSEQ multiplex PCR assay. A mixture of 60 forward primers for TCR Vbeta segments and 13 reverse primers for TCR Jbeta segments was used in the multiplex PCR. Drawn from immuneACCESS, this table holds only the in-frame rearrangements with V and J called that TCRdb kept. Clones are partly lost; checked studies trace under half to an unresolved V gene and leave the rest unexplained. The sample table contains just under 95,000 clones; only one count was recorded for 77% of them. Of the sample, around 7.5% falls within the top ten clones. Input material: PBMCs. These receptors were taken from a man between 50 and 59 years old in good health and CMV-seropositive.

The chain is built from TRBV7-2 and TRBJ2-3; D call uncertain. The germline V gene encodes CDR1 SGHTA and CDR2 FQGNSA. The V gene lost 5 bases and the J gene lost 7 bases, with 4 bases spanning the gap. The CDR3 contains 10 residues. The CDR3 DNA sequence: TGTGCCAGCAGCGAGAATACGCAGTATTTT. Protein: CASSENTQYF.

V and J are TRBV2 and TRBJ2-6; 9 positions agree with TRBD1. The V gene's germline CDR1 is SNHLY and CDR2 FYNNEI. This CDR3 contains 17 residues. V dropped 2 bases and J dropped 5; count of bases not matched to a gene: 7. The CDR3 sequence: CASSEPVQGAWANVLTF. In nucleotides, the CDR3 is TGTGCCAGCAGTGAACCGGTACAGGGGGCCTGGGCCAACGTCCTGACTTTC.

This clone was seen only a few times. This chain joins TRBV4-2 and TRBJ2-2; possible D gene TRBD2, 6 bases. Trimming took off 0 bases at V and 5 bases at J, with 16 bases between the two ends. CDR1 and CDR2 from the germline V gene are LGHNA and YNFKEQ. The CDR3 contains 17 residues. The CDR3 DNA reads TGTGCCAGCAGCCAAGATAGGCCGGGACTGGGGACCGGGGAGCTGTTTTTT. It yields the protein CASSQDRPGLGTGELFF.